The clone carrying this TCR beta chain has a handful of counts. Its target is not known. The sample originates from a study of T-cell memory formation after mild COVID-19. Study-wide findings and caveats: The appearance of some responding clones in pre-infection memory suggested that cross-reactive memory joined.

TCRdb passed the 5' RACE reads through MiXCR, listing each CDR3 protein once. The sample consists of roughly 62,000 distinct CDR3 sequences, about 9.4% of them appearing once. V lost 0 bases to trimming and J lost 2 bases, with 4 bases between them. Germline CDR1 LGHNA, CDR2 YSLEER. The CDR3 contains 13 residues. The sample consisted of PBMCs or a T cell subset sorted from them (not recorded which). This TCR was sampled from a man aged 18 to 30 who had mild COVID-19 (a few samples of this study predate the infection). Cell type and time point are not known. This chain links TRBV4-3 with TRBJ1-2, with D unresolved. CDR3 bases: TGCGCCAGCAGCCAAGAACAGAACTATGGCTACACCTTC. This gives the protein CASSQEQNYGYTF.